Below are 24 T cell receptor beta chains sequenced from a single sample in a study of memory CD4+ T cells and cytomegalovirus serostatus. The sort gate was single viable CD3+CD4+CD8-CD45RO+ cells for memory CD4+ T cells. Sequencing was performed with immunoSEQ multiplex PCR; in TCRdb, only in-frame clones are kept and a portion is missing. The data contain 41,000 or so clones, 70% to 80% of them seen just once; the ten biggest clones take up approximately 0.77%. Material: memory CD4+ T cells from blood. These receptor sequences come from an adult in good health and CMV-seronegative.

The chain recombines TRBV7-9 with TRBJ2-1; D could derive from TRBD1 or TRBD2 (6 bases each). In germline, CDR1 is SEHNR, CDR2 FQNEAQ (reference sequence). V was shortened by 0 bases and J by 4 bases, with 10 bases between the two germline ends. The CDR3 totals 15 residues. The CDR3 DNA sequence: TGTGCCAGCAGCTTAGCCATAGGGGGGTACAATGAGCAGTTCTTC. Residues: CASSLAIGGYNEQFF.

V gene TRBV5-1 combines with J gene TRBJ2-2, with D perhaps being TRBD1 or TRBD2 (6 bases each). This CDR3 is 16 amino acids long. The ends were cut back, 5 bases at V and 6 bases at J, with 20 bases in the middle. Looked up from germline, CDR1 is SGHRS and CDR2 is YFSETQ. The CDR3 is CASRFREQGLPGELFF. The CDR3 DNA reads TGCGCCAGCAGATTCCGGGAACAGGGACTTCCCGGGGAGCTGTTTTTT. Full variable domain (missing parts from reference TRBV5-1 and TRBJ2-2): KAGVTQTPRYLIKTRGQQVTLSCSPISGHRSVSWYQQTPGQGLQFLFEYFSETQRNKGNFPGRFSGRQFSNSRSEMNVSTLELGDSALYLCASRFREQGLPGELFFGEGSRLTVL.

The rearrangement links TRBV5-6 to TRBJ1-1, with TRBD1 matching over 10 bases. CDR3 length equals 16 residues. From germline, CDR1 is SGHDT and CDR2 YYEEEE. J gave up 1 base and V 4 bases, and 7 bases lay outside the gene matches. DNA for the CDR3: TGTGCCAGCAGCCCAGACAGGGGGCGTAAGAACACTGAAGCTTTCTTT. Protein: CASSPDRGRKNTEAFF.

The CDR3 DNA sequence: TGTGCCAGCAGCGAACTAGCGGGGGGGCTCGGCTACGAGCAGTACTTC. This encodes CASSELAGGLGYEQYF. V gene TRBV2 combines with J gene TRBJ2-7; 13 bases match TRBD2. Trimming cost V 6 bases and J 3 bases; bases outside gene matches: 8. The CDR3 contains 16 residues. Germline V lookup: CDR1 SNHLY, CDR2 FYNNEI.

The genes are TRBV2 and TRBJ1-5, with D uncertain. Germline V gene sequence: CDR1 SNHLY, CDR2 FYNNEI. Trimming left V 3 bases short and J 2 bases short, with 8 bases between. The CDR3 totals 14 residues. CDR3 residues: CASSDRVGNQPQHF. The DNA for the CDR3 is TGTGCCAGCAGTGACCGGGTTGGCAATCAGCCCCAGCATTTT. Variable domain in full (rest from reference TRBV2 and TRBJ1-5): EPEVTQTPSHQVTQMGQEVILRCVPISNHLYFYWYRQILGQKVEFLVSFYNNEISEKSEIFDDQFSVERPDGSNFTLKIRSTKLEDSAMYFCASSDRVGNQPQHFGDGTRLSIL.

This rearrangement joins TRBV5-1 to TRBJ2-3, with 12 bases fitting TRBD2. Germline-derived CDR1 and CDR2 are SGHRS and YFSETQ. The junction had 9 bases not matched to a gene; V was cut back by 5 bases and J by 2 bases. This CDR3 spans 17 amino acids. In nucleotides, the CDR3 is TGCGCCAGCAGACGAGGACTAGCGGGGATATCCACAGATACGCAGTATTTT. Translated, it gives CASRRGLAGISTDTQYF.

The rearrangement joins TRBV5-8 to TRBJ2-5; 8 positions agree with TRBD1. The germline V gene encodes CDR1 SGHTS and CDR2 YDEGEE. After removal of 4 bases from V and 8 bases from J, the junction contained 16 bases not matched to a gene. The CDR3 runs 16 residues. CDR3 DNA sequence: TGTGCCAGCAGCCCTCGACAGGGGCCGAAGAGGGGAACCCAGTACTTC. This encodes CASSPRQGPKRGTQYF.

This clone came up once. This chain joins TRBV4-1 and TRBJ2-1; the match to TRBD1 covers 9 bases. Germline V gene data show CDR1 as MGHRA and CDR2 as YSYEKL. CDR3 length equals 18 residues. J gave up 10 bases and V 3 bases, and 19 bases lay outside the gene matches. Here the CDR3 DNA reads TGCGCCAGCAGCCAGGGGGGGTCGACAGGGGGTGTCCGTTTGGAGCAGTTCTTC. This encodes CASSQGGSTGGVRLEQFF.

This chain's CDR3 is CAWSVGRGGVDTQYF. The CDR3 region has the DNA TGTGCCTGGAGTGTAGGCAGGGGGGGTGTGGATACGCAGTATTTT. The chain recombines TRBV30 with TRBJ2-3; D possibly uses TRBD1 or TRBD2 (7 bases each). Trimming stripped 0 bases from V and 6 bases from J, with 16 bases between. Germline V gives CDR1 GTSNPN, CDR2 SVGIG (reference sequence). The CDR3 contains 15 residues.

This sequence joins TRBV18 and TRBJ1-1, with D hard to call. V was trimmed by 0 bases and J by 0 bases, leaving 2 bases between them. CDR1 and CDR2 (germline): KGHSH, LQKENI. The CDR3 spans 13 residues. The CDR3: CASSPPVNTEAFF. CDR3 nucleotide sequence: TGTGCCAGCTCACCACCCGTGAACACTGAAGCTTTCTTT.

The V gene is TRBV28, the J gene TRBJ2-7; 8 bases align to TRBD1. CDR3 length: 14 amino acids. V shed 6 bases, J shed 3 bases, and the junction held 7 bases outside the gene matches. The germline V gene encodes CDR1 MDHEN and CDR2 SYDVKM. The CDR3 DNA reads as TGTGCCAGCAGCTACGGGACAGGCAGCTACGAGCAGTACTTC. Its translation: CASSYGTGSYEQYF.

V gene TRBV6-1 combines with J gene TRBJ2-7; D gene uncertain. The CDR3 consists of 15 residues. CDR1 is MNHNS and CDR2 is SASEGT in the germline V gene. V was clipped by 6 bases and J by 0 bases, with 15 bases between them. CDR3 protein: CASRVGPGNSYEQYF. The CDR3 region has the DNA TGTGCCAGCAGGGTCGGCCCAGGCAACTCCTACGAGCAGTACTTC.

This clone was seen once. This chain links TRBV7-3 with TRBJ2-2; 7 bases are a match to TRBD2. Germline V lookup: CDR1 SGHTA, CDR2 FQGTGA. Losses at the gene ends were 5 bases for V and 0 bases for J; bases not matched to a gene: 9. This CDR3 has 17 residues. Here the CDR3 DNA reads TGTGCCAGCAGCCCCATGCGTGGGGGGGCGAACACCGGGGAGCTGTTTTTT. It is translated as CASSPMRGGANTGELFF. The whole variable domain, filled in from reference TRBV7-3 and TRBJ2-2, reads GAGVSQTPSNKVTEKGKYVELRCDPISGHTALYWYRQSLGQGPEFLIYFQGTGAADDSGLPNDRFFAVRPEGSVSTLKIQRTERGDSAVYLCASSPMRGGANTGELFFGEGSRLTVL.

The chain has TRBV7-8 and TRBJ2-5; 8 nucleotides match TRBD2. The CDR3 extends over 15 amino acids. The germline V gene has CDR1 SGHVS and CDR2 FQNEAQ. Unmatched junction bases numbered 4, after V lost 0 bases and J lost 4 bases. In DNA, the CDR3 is TGTGCCAGCAGCTTAGCTAGCGGGGCCAGAGAGACCCAGTACTTC. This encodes CASSLASGARETQYF.

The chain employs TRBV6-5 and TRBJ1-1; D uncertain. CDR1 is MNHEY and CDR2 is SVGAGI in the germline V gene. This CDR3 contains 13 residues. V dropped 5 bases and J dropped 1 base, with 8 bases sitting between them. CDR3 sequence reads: CASSHTPNTEAFF. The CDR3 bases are TGTGCCAGCAGTCACACACCGAACACTGAAGCTTTCTTT.

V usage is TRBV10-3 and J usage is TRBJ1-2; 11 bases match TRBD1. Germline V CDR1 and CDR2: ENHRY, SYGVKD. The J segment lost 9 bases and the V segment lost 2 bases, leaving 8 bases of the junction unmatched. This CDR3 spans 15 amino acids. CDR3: CAISEPTGQGARYTF. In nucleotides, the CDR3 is TGTGCCATCAGTGAGCCTACCGGACAGGGGGCTCGCTACACCTTC.

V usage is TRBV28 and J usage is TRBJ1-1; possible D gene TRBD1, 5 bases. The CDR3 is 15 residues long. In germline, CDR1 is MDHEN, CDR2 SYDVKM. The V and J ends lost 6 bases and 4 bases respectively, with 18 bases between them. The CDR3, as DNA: TGTGCCAGCAGCGCCCCCTGGGGGGGAGGCACTGAAGCTTTCTTT. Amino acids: CASSAPWGGGTEAFF.

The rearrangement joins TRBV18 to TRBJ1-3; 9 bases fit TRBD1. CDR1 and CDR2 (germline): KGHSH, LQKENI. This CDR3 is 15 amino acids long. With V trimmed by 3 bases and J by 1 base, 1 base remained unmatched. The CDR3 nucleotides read TGTGCCAGCTCACCGGACAGGGGATCTGGAAACACCATATATTTT. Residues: CASSPDRGSGNTIYF.

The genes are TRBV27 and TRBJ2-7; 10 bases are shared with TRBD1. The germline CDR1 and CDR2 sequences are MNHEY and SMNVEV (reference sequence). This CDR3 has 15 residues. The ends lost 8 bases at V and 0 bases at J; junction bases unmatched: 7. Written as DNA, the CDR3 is TGTGCCAGCCGCCAAGGGGACAGGGGCTCCTACGAGCAGTACTTC. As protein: CASRQGDRGSYEQYF.

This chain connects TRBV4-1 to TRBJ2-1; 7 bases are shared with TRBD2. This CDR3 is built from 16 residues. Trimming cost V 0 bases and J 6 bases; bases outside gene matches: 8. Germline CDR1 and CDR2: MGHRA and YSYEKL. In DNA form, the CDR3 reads TGCGCCAGCAGCCAAGATGGGGTGCGGGAGACCAATGAGCAGTTCTTC. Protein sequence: CASSQDGVRETNEQFF.

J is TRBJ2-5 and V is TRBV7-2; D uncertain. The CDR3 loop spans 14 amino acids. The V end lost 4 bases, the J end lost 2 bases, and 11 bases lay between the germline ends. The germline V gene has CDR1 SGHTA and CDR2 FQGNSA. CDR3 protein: CASSYRWQQETQYF. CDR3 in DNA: TGTGCCAGCAGCTATCGGTGGCAGCAAGAGACCCAGTACTTC.

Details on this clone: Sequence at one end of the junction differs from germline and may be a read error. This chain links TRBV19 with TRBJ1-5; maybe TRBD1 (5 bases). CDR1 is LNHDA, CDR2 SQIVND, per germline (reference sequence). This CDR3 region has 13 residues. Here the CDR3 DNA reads TGTGCCAGCCAAGGGGTCCTCAATCAGCCCCGGCATTTT. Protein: CASQGVLNQPRHF.

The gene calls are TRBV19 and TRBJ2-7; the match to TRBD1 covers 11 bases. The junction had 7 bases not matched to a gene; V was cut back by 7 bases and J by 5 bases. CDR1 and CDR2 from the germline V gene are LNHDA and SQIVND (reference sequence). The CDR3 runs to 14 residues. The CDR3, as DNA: TGTGCCAGTACAAGGACAGGGGGCGGCGACGAGCAGTACTTC. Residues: CASTRTGGGDEQYF.

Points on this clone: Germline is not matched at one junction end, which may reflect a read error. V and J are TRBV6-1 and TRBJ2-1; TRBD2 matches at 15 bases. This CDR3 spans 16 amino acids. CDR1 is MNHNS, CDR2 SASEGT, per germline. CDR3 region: CAISESRGTSGGEQFF. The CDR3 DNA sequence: TGTGCCATCAGTGAGTCTCGGGGGACTAGCGGGGGGGAGCAGTTCTTC.